This T cell receptor (beta chain) was sequenced for a study of blood T cell repertoires in COVID-19. Across the study: From T cells, B-cell-depleted T cells, or PBMCs came the material, which was cDNA or gDNA.

Followed over time, Seattle patients had been enrolled while infection was active. Germline CDR1 and CDR2: LNHDA and SQIVND (reference sequence). This CDR3 region has 15 residues. Trimming shortened V by 2 bases and J by 1 base, and 9 bases separated the two germline ends. As originally analysed: Amplified reference gene primers provided the basis for estimating nucleated cell counts. TCRdb's copy holds only in-frame clones and misses some; the assay was immunoSEQ multiplex PCR. That table gives V, J and clone size, and the DNA gave D and trimming. This sample has under 400,000 clones, with roughly nine tenths found just once. This clone was counted once.

The chain is built from TRBV19 and TRBJ2-1, with D perhaps TRBD2 (5 bases). The TCR sequence derives from a woman aged 30 to 39 with COVID-19, enrolled during active disease. The specimen was peripheral blood. The CDR3 coding sequence is TGTGCCAGTAGTATAACTAGAGGGTCCTACAATGAGCAGTTCTTC. Protein product: CASSITRGSYNEQFF.